This T cell receptor beta chain was identified in a study of vaccination and CD4 T cells after COVID-19. Specified time point: late sampling 161 to 241 days after vaccination in three convalescent patients. The study, taken as a whole, reports: In convalescent patients, 304 of 307 vaccine-specific clones were spike mono-reactive.

MiXCR was run by TCRdb on the PCR reads, yielding one entry per CDR3 protein. The table has 25,000 to 30,000 distinct CDR3 sequences, approximately 53% seen once. Looked up from germline, CDR1 is KGHDR and CDR2 is SFDVKD. Trimming left V 4 bases short and J 3 bases short, with 14 bases between. The CDR3 spans 16 residues. As for this clonotype: Its antigen is undetermined.

Material: CD4+ T cells from blood, obtained about 7 months after SARS-CoV-2 vaccination. V gene TRBV24-1 combines with J gene TRBJ2-2; no firm D call. This sequence was found in a human donor who had recovered from COVID-19. The CDR3 loop is CATSDSFALYTGELFF. The DNA for the CDR3 is TGTGCCACCAGTGACTCCTTCGCGTTATACACCGGGGAGCTGTTTTTT.